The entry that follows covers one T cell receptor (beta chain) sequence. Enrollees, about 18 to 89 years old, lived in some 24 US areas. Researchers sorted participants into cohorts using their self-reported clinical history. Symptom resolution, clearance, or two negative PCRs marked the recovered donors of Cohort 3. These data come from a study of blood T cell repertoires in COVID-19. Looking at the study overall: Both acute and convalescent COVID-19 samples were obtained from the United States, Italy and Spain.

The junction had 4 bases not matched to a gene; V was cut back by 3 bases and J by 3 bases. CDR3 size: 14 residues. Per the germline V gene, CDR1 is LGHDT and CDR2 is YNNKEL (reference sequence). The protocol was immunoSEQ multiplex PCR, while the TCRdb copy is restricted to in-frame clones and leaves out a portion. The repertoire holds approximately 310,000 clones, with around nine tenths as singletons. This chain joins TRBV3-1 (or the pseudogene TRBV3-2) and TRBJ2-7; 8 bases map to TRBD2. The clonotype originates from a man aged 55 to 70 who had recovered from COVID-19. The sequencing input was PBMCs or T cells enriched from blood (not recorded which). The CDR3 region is CASSQVLADYEQYF. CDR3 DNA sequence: TGTGCCAGCAGCCAGGTACTAGCGGACTACGAGCAGTACTTC.